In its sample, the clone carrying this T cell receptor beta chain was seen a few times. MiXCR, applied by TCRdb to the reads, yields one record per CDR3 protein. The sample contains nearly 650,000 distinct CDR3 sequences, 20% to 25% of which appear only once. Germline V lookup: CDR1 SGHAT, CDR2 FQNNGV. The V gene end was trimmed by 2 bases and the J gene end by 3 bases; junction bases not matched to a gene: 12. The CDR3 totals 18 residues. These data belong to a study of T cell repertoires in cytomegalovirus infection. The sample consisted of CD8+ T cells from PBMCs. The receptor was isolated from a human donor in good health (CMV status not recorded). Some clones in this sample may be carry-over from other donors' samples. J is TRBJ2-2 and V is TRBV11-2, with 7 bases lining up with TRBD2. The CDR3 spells CASSLLPKLADYTGELFF. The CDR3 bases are TGTGCCAGCAGCTTACTCCCCAAGCTAGCGGACTACACCGGGGAGCTGTTTTTT.